Below are 3 T cell receptor beta chains sequenced from a single sample in a study of PD-1 blockade in classical Hodgkin lymphoma. Repertoires were generated with immunoSEQ multiplex PCR, while TCRdb's copy carries only in-frame clones and drops some. The sample holds about 27,000 clones, nearly 80% seen once. Brentuximab vedotin exposure varied among the patients, all of whom had relapsed after autologous stem cell transplantation. Sequencing was performed on peripheral blood mononuclear cells (PBMCs), taken before the second cycle of nivolumab. Every receptor here comes from a human donor with classical Hodgkin lymphoma.

This rearrangement joins TRBV7-6 to TRBJ2-1, with D perhaps matching TRBD1 (5 bases). Per germline, CDR1 SGHVS and CDR2 FNYEAQ. Between the trimmed V and J ends, which lost 1 base and 1 base, there was a span of 8 bases. The CDR3 is 15 residues long. CDR3 amino acids: CASSLGGLSYNEQFF. The CDR3 DNA reads TGTGCCAGCAGCTTAGGGGGCTTATCCTACAATGAGCAGTTCTTC. Based on the CDR3 plus reference TRBV7-6 and TRBJ2-1, the full variable domain is GAGVSQSPRYKVTKRGQDVALRCDPISGHVSLYWYRQALGQGPEFLTYFNYEAQQDKSGLPNDRFSAERPEGSISTLTIQRTEQRDSAMYRCASSLGGLSYNEQFFGPGTRLTVL.

The chain couples TRBV7-6 to TRBJ2-7; 11 bases align to TRBD1. In germline, CDR1 is SGHVS, CDR2 FNYEAQ. The CDR3 totals 16 residues. Trimming at V came to 0 bases and at J to 4 bases, leaving 5 bases not matched to a gene. CDR3 protein: CASSLAGGTGGYEQYF. The DNA for the CDR3 is TGTGCCAGCAGCTTAGCGGGCGGGACAGGGGGATACGAGCAGTACTTC.

The V call is TRBV4-3, the J call TRBJ1-4; D is perhaps TRBD1 (6 bases). Germline CDR1 is LGHNA and CDR2 is YSLEER. V was shortened by 0 bases and J by 5 bases, with 13 bases between the two germline ends. The CDR3 runs 16 residues. The CDR3 reads CASSQDPLQGNEKLFF. DNA for the CDR3: TGCGCCAGCAGCCAAGATCCCCTCCAGGGGAATGAAAAACTGTTTTTT.